This entry lists 29 T cell receptor beta chains sequenced from one sample in a study of OX40 agonist ivuxolimab in advanced cancers. Receptor libraries were prepared by the immunoSEQ multiplex PCR assay. TCRdb carries this immuneACCESS record with in-frame sequences only. Its versions omit some clonotypes, under half of them owing to an unresolved V gene in the studies checked, with the rest unexplained. The sample table shows nearly 50,000 clones, and 85% to 90% are seen once. The top ten clones comprise less than 60% of the sample. The material was CD4+ or CD8+ T cells sorted from blood, obtained in a trial of the OX40 agonist ivuxolimab. The receptor source for this set is an adult with an advanced solid tumor such as melanoma, head and neck, liver or kidney cancer.

This sequence joins TRBV6-1 and TRBJ2-7, with D perhaps matching TRBD1 (6 bases). Trimming pared 4 bases from V and 0 bases from J, leaving 13 bases between. This CDR3 region has 15 residues. CDR1 and CDR2 from the germline V gene are MNHNS and SASEGT. Written as DNA, the CDR3 is TGTGCCAGCAGTGTTGGGGGCCTCAGCTCCTACGAGCAGTACTTC. Its protein is CASSVGGLSSYEQYF.

This chain uses TRBV28 with TRBJ1-2, with TRBD1 matching 8 bases. Germline V gene data show CDR1 as MDHEN and CDR2 as SYDVKM. J gave up 4 bases and V 2 bases, and 12 bases lay outside the gene matches. The CDR3 is 17 amino acids. The CDR3 protein is CASSLGEWTGSSYGYTF. The CDR3 DNA sequence: TGTGCCAGCAGTTTAGGAGAATGGACAGGGTCGAGCTATGGCTACACCTTC.

The rearrangement uses TRBV5-1 and TRBJ2-7, with TRBD1 matching over 12 bases. The CDR3 is made up of 14 amino acids. Germline V lookup: CDR1 SGHRS, CDR2 YFSETQ. V shed 4 bases, J shed 5 bases, and the junction held 4 bases outside the gene matches. The CDR3: CASSLGQGADEQYF. CDR3 nucleotides: TGCGCCAGCAGCCTGGGACAGGGGGCGGACGAGCAGTACTTC.

This clone was picked up one time. A read error may account for a junction end that differs from germline. This chain uses TRBV29-1 with TRBJ2-2; D unresolved. The CDR3 totals 11 residues. Germline V gives CDR1 SQVTM, CDR2 ANQGSEA. The chain's CDR3 is CSVQDTGELFF. CDR3 bases: TGCAGCGTTCAAGACACCGGGGAGCTGTTTTTT.

The chain uses TRBV19 and TRBJ1-1; D is unclear. The germline V gene has CDR1 LNHDA and CDR2 SQIVND (reference sequence). The CDR3 length is 13 residues. V lost 2 bases, J lost 2 bases, and 6 bases lay in between. The chain's CDR3 is CASSISPNTEAFF. The DNA of the CDR3 is TGTGCCAGTAGTATATCACCAAACACTGAAGCTTTCTTT.

The chain recombines TRBV9 with TRBJ1-1; 10 bases line up with TRBD1. Germline CDR1 reads SGDLS; CDR2 reads YYNGEE. Trimming at V came to 3 bases and at J to 4 bases, leaving 6 bases not matched to a gene. This CDR3 has 15 amino acids. DNA for the CDR3: TGTGCCAGCAGCGCCTCGGGACAGGGGTTCACTGAAGCTTTCTTT. This sequence encodes CASSASGQGFTEAFF.

This clone was found a few times. The chain carries TRBV6-1 and TRBJ1-5; D is perhaps TRBD1 (5 bases). Germline V lookup: CDR1 MNHNS, CDR2 SASEGT. V lost 3 bases to trimming and J lost 0 bases, with 12 bases between them. The CDR3 is 16 residues long. CDR3 sequence: CASSDWGGDSNQPQHF. The CDR3 nucleotides are TGTGCCAGCAGTGATTGGGGCGGGGATAGCAATCAGCCCCAGCATTTT.

The V call is TRBV7-9, the J call TRBJ1-4; D is unresolved. Trimming stripped 4 bases from V and 5 bases from J, with 8 bases between. The CDR3 covers 13 residues. Germline CDR1 and CDR2: SEHNR and FQNEAQ (reference sequence). CDR3 DNA sequence: TGTGCCAGCAGCTCTGGGTTAAATGAAAAACTGTTTTTT. Its translation: CASSSGLNEKLFF.

The rearrangement uses TRBV12-2 and TRBJ2-4; TRBD1 is the table's D call, not checked against the DNA. TRBV12-2 is deemed a pseudogene. This CDR3 contains 15 residues. The chain's CDR3 is CASRFFRGGENIQYF. CDR3 sequence (DNA): TGTGCAAGTCGCTTTTTTAGGGGTGGCGAAAACATTCAGTACTTC.

The V gene is TRBV7-9, the J gene TRBJ1-6; perhaps TRBD1 as D (5 bases). V was clipped by 4 bases and J by 9 bases, with 19 bases between them. Germline V lookup: CDR1 SEHNR, CDR2 FQNEAQ (reference sequence). This CDR3 spans 16 amino acids. The chain's CDR3 is CASSSGPAQGGSPLHF. The CDR3, as DNA: TGTGCCAGCAGCTCCGGACCGGCGCAGGGTGGTTCACCCCTCCACTTT.

J is TRBJ2-1 and V is TRBV30; no clear D gene. Germline V lookup: CDR1 GTSNPN, CDR2 SVGIG (reference sequence). The CDR3 contains 13 residues. Trimming took off 5 bases at V and 2 bases at J, with 10 bases between the two ends. The CDR3, as DNA: TGTGCCTGGCAGGAGTCAACCTACAATGAGCAGTTCTTC. This encodes CAWQESTYNEQFF.

J is TRBJ2-7 and V is TRBV6-5; the match to TRBD1 covers 9 bases. This CDR3 is built from 15 residues. V lost 8 bases and J lost 0; bases outside the gene matches: 8. Germline lookup yields CDR1 MNHEY and CDR2 SVGAGI. The CDR3 region is CASAWGQGPSYEQYF. The CDR3 coding sequence is TGTGCCAGCGCCTGGGGACAGGGCCCCTCCTACGAGCAGTACTTC.

The chain links TRBV9 to TRBJ2-7; D unresolved. The CDR3 has 12 residues. Deletions cut 3 bases from V and 3 bases from J, with 7 bases between. Per the germline V gene, CDR1 is SGDLS and CDR2 is YYNGEE. This CDR3 reads CASSGNSYEQYF. The CDR3 DNA reads TGTGCCAGCAGCGGAAACAGCTACGAGCAGTACTTC.

This chain links TRBV28 with TRBJ1-2; 7 bases agree with TRBD1. V was pared by 2 bases and J by 2 bases, with 14 bases of the junction left unmatched. This CDR3 contains 18 residues. The V gene's germline CDR1 is MDHEN and CDR2 SYDVKM. CDR3 sequence (DNA): TGTGCCAGCAGTTTACCCACCGACAGGGTGCCGATGAACTATGGCTACACCTTC. Its translation: CASSLPTDRVPMNYGYTF.

This clone turned up a few times. This rearrangement joins TRBV5-8 to TRBJ2-1; 7 bases line up with TRBD1. V dropped 0 bases and J dropped 2; count of bases not matched to a gene: 2. The CDR3 covers 15 residues. CDR1 is SGHTS, CDR2 YDEGEE, per germline. DNA of the CDR3: TGTGCCAGCAGCTTGGGAGACAGGGCCTACAATGAGCAGTTCTTC. This translates into CASSLGDRAYNEQFF.

The J gene is TRBJ2-7, the V gene TRBV6-5; 7 nucleotides agree with TRBD1. This CDR3 region has 13 residues. The germline V gene has CDR1 MNHEY and CDR2 SVGAGI. V lost 5 bases, J lost 4 bases, and 5 bases stayed unmatched. The chain's CDR3 is CASSRQGWYEQYF. CDR3 nucleotides: TGTGCCAGCAGTCGACAGGGTTGGTACGAGCAGTACTTC.

This clone has only one observation. This chain joins TRBV2 and TRBJ2-5; no clear D gene. Germline V gives CDR1 SNHLY, CDR2 FYNNEI. The ends were cut back, 4 bases at V and 4 bases at J, with 10 bases in the middle. The CDR3 extends over 13 amino acids. The CDR3 protein is CASSATAAETQYF. The CDR3 DNA sequence: TGTGCCAGCAGTGCGACGGCCGCAGAGACCCAGTACTTC.

CDR3 protein: CASSLAGLAEETQYF. The CDR3 nucleotides read TGTGCCAGCAGCTTAGCGGGACTAGCGGAAGAGACCCAGTACTTC. J is TRBJ2-5 and V is TRBV7-9; 11 bases map to TRBD2. V lost 0 bases, J lost 3 bases, and 0 bases stayed unmatched. CDR1 is SEHNR, CDR2 FQNEAQ, per germline (reference sequence). The CDR3 totals 15 residues.

This chain links TRBV6-1 with TRBJ1-1, with D hard to call. In germline, CDR1 is MNHNS, CDR2 SASEGT. The CDR3 runs 13 residues. Between the trimmed V and J ends, which lost 4 bases and 4 bases, there was a span of 10 bases. CDR3 in DNA: TGTGCCAGCAGTGCCCGGGCGGGCACTGAAGCTTTCTTT. Protein sequence: CASSARAGTEAFF.

Only a few counts were recorded for this clone. J is TRBJ1-6 and V is TRBV6-6; D remains ambiguous. The germline gives CDR1 MNHNY, CDR2 SVGAGI (reference sequence). This CDR3 spans 13 amino acids. The germline V and J ends were trimmed by 2 bases and 13 bases, with 12 bases remaining between them. The CDR3 reads CASSYGEVAPLHF. In nucleotides, the CDR3 is TGTGCCAGCAGTTACGGGGAGGTGGCTCCCCTCCACTTT.

This chain links TRBV9 with TRBJ1-1; no firm D call. Deletions cut 3 bases from V and 3 bases from J, with 9 bases between. Germline lookup yields CDR1 SGDLS and CDR2 YYNGEE. This CDR3 region has 13 residues. The CDR3 here is CASSAPPDTEAFF. The CDR3 nucleotides read TGTGCCAGCAGCGCCCCCCCGGACACTGAAGCTTTCTTT.

This chain connects TRBV14 to TRBJ2-7; tentative D call: TRBD1 (7 bases). The germline V gene encodes CDR1 SGHDN and CDR2 FVKESK. V dropped 0 bases and J dropped 2 bases, with 14 bases sitting between them. CDR3 length equals 16 residues. The CDR3 sequence is CASSQERGDSTYEQYF. CDR3 coding DNA: TGTGCCAGCAGCCAAGAAAGGGGGGACAGCACCTACGAGCAGTACTTC.

This clone was observed a handful of times. The rearrangement joins TRBV6-5 to TRBJ2-2; D uncertain. Germline V gene lookup returns CDR1 MNHEY and CDR2 SVGAGI. The V end was cut by 8 bases, the J end by 5 bases, with 9 bases between. The CDR3 runs to 12 residues. DNA for the CDR3: TGTGCCAGCCACGGACGAACCGGGGAGCTGTTTTTT. The encoded protein is CASHGRTGELFF.

In this sample, this clone turned up a few times. The chain has TRBV2 and TRBJ1-5, with TRBD1 matching 8 bases. Looked up from germline, CDR1 is SNHLY and CDR2 is FYNNEI. The CDR3 covers 13 residues. With 1 base clipped from V and 10 bases from J, the junction kept 3 bases outside the gene matches. Written as DNA, the CDR3 is TGTGCCAGCAGTGAAGGGGGACAGGTACCCCAGCATTTT. Protein product: CASSEGGQVPQHF.

The rearrangement links TRBV7-2 to TRBJ2-3, with TRBD2 as a possible D gene (6 bases). The CDR3 totals 16 residues. With 2 bases removed from V and 2 bases from J, the gap between germline ends came to 14 bases. Germline loops: CDR1 SGHTA, CDR2 FQGNSA. The CDR3 sequence: CASSLWRGDTTDTQYF. CDR3 bases: TGTGCCAGCAGCTTATGGCGGGGAGATACCACAGATACGCAGTATTTT.

This sequence joins TRBV6-4 and TRBJ2-5; D may match TRBD1 or TRBD2 (5 bases each). Germline-derived CDR1 and CDR2 are MRHNA and SNTAGT. V lost 0 bases and J 5 bases, leaving 13 bases between the germline ends. The CDR3 is made up of 15 amino acids. CDR3: CASSDSAGSMETQYF. The CDR3 DNA follows: TGTGCCAGCAGTGACTCTGCAGGGAGTATGGAGACCCAGTACTTC.

The rearrangement uses TRBV10-1 and TRBJ2-3, with TRBD2 identical over 9 bases. The trim removed 4 bases at V and 6 bases at J, leaving 11 bases unmatched. The CDR3 has 16 amino acids. CDR1 and CDR2 (germline): WNHNN, SYGVQD (reference sequence). The CDR3 reads CASSGRRGGLGDTQYF. CDR3 bases: TGCGCCAGCAGTGGGAGGCGGGGGGGCCTTGGTGATACGCAGTATTTT.

The rearrangement uses TRBV25-1 and TRBJ1-1; D gene ambiguous. Trimming removed 4 bases at V and 10 bases at J, with 10 bases between. The CDR3 extends over 11 amino acids. Germline V lookup: CDR1 MGHDK, CDR2 SYGVNS. The DNA for the CDR3 is TGTGCCAGCAGTGTTGGGAGCACAGCTTTCTTT. It codes for CASSVGSTAFF.

The gene calls are TRBV7-2 and TRBJ2-3; 14 positions agree with TRBD2. Germline loops: CDR1 SGHTA, CDR2 FQGNSA. The CDR3 covers 19 residues. The ends lost 6 bases at V and 8 bases at J; junction bases unmatched: 19. In DNA, the CDR3 is TGTGCCAGCAGTCAAGAGACTAGCGGGGGGGCCGGTTTTAGAGCTACGCAGTATTTT. It translates to CASSQETSGGAGFRATQYF.